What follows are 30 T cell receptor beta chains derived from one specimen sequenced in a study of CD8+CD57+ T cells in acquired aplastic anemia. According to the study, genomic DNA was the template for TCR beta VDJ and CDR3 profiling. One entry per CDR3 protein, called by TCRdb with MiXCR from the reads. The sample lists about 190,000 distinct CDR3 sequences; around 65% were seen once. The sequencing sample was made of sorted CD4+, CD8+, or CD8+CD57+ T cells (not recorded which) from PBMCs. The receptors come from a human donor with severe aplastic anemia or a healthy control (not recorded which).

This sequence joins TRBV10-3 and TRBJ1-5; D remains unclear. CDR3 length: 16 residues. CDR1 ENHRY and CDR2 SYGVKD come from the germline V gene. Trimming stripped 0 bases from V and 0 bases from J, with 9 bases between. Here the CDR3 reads CAISESDGFSNQPQHF. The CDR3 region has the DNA TGTGCCATCAGTGAGTCGGATGGTTTTAGCAATCAGCCCCAGCATTTT.

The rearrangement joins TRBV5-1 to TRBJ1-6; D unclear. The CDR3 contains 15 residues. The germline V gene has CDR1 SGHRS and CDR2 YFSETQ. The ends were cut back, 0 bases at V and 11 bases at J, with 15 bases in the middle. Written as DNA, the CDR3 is TGCGCCAGCAGCTTGGGGTGGAGCGGTATGGCACCCCTCCACTTT. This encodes CASSLGWSGMAPLHF.

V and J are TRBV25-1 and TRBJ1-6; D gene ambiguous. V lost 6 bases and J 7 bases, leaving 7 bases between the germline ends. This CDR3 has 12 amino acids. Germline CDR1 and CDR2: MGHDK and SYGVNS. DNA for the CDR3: TGTGCCAGCAGGGCCGGAAATTCACCCCTCCACTTT. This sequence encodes CASRAGNSPLHF.

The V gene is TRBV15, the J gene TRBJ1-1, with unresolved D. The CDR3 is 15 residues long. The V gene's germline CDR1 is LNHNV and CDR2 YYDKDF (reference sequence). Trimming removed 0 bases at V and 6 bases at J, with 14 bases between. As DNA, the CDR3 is TGTGCCACCAGCAGAGATAGAAGAGCCGGTGCTGAAGCTTTCTTT. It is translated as CATSRDRRAGAEAFF.

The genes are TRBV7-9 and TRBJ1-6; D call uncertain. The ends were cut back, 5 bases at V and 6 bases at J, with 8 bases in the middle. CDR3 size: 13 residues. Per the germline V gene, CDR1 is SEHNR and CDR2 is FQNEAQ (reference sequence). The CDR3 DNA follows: TGTGCCAGCAGCCCTCTCCTTAATTCACCCCTCCACTTT. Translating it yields CASSPLLNSPLHF.

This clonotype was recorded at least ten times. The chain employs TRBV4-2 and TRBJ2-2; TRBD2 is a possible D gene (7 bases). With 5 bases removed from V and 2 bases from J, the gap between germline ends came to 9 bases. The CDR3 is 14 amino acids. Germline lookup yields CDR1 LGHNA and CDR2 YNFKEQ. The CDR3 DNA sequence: TGTGCCAGCAGCGGGGGGGGCAACACCGGGGAGCTGTTTTTT. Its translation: CASSGGGNTGELFF.

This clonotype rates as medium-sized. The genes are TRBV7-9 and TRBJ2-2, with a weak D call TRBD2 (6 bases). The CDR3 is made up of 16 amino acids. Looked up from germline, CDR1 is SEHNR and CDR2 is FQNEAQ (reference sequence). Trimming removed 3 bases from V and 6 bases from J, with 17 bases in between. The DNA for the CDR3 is TGTGCCAGCAGCTTGGGACTCGGGAAGCTCGCCGGGGAGCTGTTTTTT. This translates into CASSLGLGKLAGELFF.

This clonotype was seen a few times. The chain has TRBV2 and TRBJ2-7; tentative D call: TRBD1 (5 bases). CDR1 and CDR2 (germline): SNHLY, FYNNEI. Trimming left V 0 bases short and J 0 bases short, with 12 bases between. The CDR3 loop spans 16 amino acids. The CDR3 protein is CASSEAQVSLSYEQYF. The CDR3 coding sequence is TGTGCCAGCAGTGAAGCACAGGTCAGCCTCTCCTACGAGCAGTACTTC.

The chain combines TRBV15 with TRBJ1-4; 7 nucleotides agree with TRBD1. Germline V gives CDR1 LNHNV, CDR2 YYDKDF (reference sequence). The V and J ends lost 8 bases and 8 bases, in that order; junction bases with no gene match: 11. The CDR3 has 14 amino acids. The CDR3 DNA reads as TGTGCCACCGCTAAGCGGGCGACAGGGGAAAAACTGTTTTTT. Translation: CATAKRATGEKLFF.

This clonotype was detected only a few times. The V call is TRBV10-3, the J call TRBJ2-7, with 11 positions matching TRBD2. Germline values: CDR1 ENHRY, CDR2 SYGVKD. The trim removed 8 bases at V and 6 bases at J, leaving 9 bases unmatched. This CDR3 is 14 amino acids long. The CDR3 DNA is TGTGCCATCCGACTCGGGACTAGCGGCGGCGAGCAGTACTTC. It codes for CAIRLGTSGGEQYF.

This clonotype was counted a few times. The CDR3 coding sequence is TGTGCCAGCGCGGGCGACAAGCTCTATGGCTACACCTTC. This codes for CASAGDKLYGYTF. The rearrangement links TRBV2 to TRBJ1-2; D unclear. The CDR3 has 13 amino acids. V was trimmed by 8 bases and J by 4 bases, leaving 14 bases between them. Germline V gene sequence: CDR1 SNHLY, CDR2 FYNNEI.

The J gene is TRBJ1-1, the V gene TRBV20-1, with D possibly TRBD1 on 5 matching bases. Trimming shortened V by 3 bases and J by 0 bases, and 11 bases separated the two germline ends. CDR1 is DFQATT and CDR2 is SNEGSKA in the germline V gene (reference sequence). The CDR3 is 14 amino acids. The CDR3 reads CSARGRGLNTEAFF. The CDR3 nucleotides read TGCAGTGCTAGGGGTCGGGGCTTGAACACTGAAGCTTTCTTT.

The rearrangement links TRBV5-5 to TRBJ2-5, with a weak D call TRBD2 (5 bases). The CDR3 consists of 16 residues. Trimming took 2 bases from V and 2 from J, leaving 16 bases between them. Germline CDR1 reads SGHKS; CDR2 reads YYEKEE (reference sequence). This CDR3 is CASSFRDMVPQETQYF. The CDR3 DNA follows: TGTGCCAGCAGCTTTCGGGATATGGTCCCTCAAGAGACCCAGTACTTC.

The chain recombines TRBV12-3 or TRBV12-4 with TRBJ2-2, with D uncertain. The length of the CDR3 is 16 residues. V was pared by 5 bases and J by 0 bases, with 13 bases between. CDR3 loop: CASSPKWVANTGELFF. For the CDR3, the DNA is TGTGCCAGCAGTCCCAAGTGGGTTGCGAACACCGGGGAGCTGTTTTTT.

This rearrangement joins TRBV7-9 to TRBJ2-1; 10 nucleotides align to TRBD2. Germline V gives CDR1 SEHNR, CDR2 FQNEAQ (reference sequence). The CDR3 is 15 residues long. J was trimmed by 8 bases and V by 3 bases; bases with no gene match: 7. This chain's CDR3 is CASSFSSGGGDEQFF. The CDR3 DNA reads TGTGCCAGCAGCTTTTCGAGCGGGGGGGGCGATGAGCAGTTCTTC.

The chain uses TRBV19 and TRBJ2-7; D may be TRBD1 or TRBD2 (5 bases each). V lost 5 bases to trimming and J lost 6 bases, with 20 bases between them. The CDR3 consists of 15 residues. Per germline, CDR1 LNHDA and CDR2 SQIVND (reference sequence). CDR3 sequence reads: CASSRLGVEGPEQYF. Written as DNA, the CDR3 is TGTGCCAGTAGTCGTCTGGGGGTGGAAGGGCCCGAGCAGTACTTC.

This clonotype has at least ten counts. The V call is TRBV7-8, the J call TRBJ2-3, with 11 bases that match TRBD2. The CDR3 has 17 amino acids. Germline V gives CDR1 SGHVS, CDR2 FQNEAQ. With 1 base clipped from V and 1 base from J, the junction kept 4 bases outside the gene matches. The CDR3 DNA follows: TGTGCCAGCAGCTTAGGACTAGCGGGGTCCGGCACAGATACGCAGTATTTT. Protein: CASSLGLAGSGTDTQYF.

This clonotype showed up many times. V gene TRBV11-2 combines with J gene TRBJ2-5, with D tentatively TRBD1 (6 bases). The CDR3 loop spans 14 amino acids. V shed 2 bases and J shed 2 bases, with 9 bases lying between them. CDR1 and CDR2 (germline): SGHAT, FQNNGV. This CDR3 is CASSLQGRQETQYF. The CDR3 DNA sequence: TGTGCCAGCAGCTTACAGGGGCGACAAGAGACCCAGTACTTC.

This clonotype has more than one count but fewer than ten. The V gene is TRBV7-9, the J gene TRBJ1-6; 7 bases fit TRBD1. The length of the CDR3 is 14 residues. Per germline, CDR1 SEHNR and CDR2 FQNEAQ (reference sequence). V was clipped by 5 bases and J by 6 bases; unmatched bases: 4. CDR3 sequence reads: CASSPTGSNSPLHF. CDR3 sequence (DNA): TGTGCCAGCAGCCCGACAGGGTCTAATTCACCCCTCCACTTT.

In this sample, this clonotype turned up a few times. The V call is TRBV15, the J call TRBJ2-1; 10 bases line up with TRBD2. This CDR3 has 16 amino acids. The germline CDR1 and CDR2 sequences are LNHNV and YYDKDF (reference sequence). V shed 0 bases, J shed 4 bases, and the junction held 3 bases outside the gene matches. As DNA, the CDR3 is TGTGCCACCAGCAGAGAACGACTAGCGGGTTACAATGAGCAGTTCTTC. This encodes CATSRERLAGYNEQFF.

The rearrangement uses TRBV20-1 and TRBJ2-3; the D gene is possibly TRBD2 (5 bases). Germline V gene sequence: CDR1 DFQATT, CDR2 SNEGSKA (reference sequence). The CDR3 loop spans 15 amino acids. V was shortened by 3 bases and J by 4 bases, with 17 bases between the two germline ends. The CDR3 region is CSARNSGQTSDTQYF. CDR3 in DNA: TGCAGTGCTAGGAACAGCGGTCAAACCTCAGATACGCAGTATTTT.

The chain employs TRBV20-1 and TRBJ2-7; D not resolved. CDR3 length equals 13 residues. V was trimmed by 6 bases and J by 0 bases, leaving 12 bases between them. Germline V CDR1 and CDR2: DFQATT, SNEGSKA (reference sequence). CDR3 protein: CSARILSSYEQYF. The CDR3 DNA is TGCAGTGCCCGGATCTTAAGCTCCTACGAGCAGTACTTC.

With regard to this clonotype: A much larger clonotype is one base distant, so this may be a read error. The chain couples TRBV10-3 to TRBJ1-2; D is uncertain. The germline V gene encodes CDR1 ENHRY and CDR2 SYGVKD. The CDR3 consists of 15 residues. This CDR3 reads CASSYSPGSDYGYTF. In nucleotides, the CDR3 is TGTGCCAGCAGTTATTCACCGGGTTCCGACTATGGCTACACCTTC.

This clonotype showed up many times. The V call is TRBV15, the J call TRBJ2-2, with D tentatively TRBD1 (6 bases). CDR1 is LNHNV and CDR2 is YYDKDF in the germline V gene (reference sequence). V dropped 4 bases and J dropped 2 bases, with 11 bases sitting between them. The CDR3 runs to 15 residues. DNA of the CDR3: TGTGCCACCAGCAACCGGGACACAAACACCGGGGAGCTGTTTTTT. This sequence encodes CATSNRDTNTGELFF.

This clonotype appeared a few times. The CDR3 loop reads CASSLSTGSDYGYTF. For the CDR3, the DNA is TGTGCCAGCAGCTTATCGACAGGGTCGGACTATGGCTACACCTTC. The chain employs TRBV7-2 and TRBJ1-2, with TRBD1 identical over 7 bases. V gave up 2 bases and J gave up 3 bases; unmatched junction bases: 6. Germline values: CDR1 SGHTA, CDR2 FQGNSA. The CDR3 is 15 residues long.

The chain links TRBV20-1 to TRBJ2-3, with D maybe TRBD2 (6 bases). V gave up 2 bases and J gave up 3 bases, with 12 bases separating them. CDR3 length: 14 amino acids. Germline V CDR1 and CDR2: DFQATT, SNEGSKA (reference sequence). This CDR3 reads CSARRGGRTDTQYF. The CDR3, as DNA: TGCAGTGCTAGAAGGGGTGGGAGGACAGATACGCAGTATTTT.

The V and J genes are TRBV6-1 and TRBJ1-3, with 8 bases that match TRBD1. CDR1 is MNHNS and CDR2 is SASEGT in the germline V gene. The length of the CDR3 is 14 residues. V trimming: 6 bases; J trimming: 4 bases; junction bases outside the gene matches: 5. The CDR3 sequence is CASRADRAGNTIYF. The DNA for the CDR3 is TGTGCCAGCAGAGCGGACAGGGCGGGAAACACCATATATTTT.

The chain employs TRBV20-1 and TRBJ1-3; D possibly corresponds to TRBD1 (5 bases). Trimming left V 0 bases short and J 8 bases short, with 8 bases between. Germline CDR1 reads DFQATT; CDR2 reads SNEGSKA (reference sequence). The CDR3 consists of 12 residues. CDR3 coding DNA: TGCAGTGCTAGAGATGGGGGGGACACCATATATTTT. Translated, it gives CSARDGGDTIYF.

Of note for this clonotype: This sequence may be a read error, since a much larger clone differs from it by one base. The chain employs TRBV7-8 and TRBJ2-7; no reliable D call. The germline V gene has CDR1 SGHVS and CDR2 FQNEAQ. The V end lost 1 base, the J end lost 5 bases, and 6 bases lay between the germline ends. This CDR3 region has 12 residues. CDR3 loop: CASSLVGHEQYF. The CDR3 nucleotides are TGTGCCAGCAGCTTAGTAGGGCACGAGCAGTACTTC.

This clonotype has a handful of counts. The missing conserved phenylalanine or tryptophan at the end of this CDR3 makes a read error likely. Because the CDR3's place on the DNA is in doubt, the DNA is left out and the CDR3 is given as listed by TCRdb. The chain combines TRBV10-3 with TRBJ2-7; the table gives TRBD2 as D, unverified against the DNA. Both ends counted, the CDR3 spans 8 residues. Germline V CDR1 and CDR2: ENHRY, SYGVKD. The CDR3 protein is CAISGLAG.